A selection of T cell receptor beta chains follows, all from one sample in a study of shared clonotypes between healthy human individuals. Some clones are missing from TCRdb's copy, which holds only in-frame ones; the method was immunoSEQ multiplex PCR. The sample includes 500,000 or so clones, around 96% seen only once; the top ten take 0.055% to 0.075%. Material: naive CD4+ T cells sorted from blood. These receptors originate from a woman aged 25 to 39 in good health. Each CDR3 is given without its conserved first and last residue. Each record gives: J gene, CDR3 length, V gene, CDR3 protein.

J: TRBJ2-1
length: 11
V: TRBV30
CDR3: AWLAGGGSEQF

J: TRBJ2-6
length: 17
V: TRBV11-2
CDR3: ASSSRGRGRVAGANVLT

J: TRBJ2-7
length: 13
V: TRBV5-1
CDR3: ASSSQGTSGYEQY

J: TRBJ2-4
length: 13
V: TRBV28
CDR3: ASSRDSLAKNIQY

J: TRBJ1-1
length: 13
V: TRBV11-1
CDR3: ASSLIGGGGTEAF

J: TRBJ2-7
length: 14
V: TRBV6-1
CDR3: ASSDLGTGDSYEQY

J: TRBJ2-5
length: 11
V: TRBV10-3
CDR3: AISGGQGQTQY

J: TRBJ1-4
length: 12
V: TRBV19
CDR3: ASSSRDSNEKLF

J: TRBJ2-7
length: 13
V: TRBV21-1
CDR3: ASRPGTSGSYEQY

J: TRBJ2-7
length: 14
V: TRBV11-2
CDR3: ASSSPNNLRRYEQY

J: TRBJ2-7
length: 16
V: TRBV5-8
CDR3: ASSPGIPRTSGSKEQY

J: TRBJ2-3
length: 15
V: TRBV6-4
CDR3: ASSDLAGGPGTDTQY

J: TRBJ2-7
length: 16
V: TRBV7-9
CDR3: ASSLGAGTSGRAYEQY

J: TRBJ1-3
length: 10
V: TRBV19
CDR3: ASRASGNTIY

J: TRBJ2-1
length: 9
V: TRBV6-1
CDR3: ASSVIGEQF

J: TRBJ2-7
length: 11
V: TRBV25-1
CDR3: ASSEGTIYEQY

J: TRBJ2-3
length: 11
V: TRBV11-2
CDR3: ASSPWGTDTQY

J: TRBJ2-5
length: 13
V: TRBV6-5
CDR3: ASSRTRTAKETQY

J: TRBJ2-3
length: 13
V: TRBV11-2
CDR3: ASSFVFGGTDTQY

J: TRBJ1-3
length: 14
V: TRBV28
CDR3: ASKRGPGGFGNTIY

J: TRBJ2-7
length: 14
V: TRBV5-1
CDR3: ASTPRLAGDGYEQY

J: TRBJ2-1
length: 11
V: TRBV5-5
CDR3: ASSVDRGPEQF

J: TRBJ1-1
length: 11
V: TRBV6-6
CDR3: ASSLPGRLEAF

J: TRBJ2-5
length: 15
V: TRBV4-1
CDR3: ASSQDMASGGQETQY

J: TRBJ1-6
length: 12
V: TRBV5-1
CDR3: ASSSDRANSPLH

J: TRBJ1-3
length: 14
V: TRBV7-8
CDR3: ASSLGSLAAGNTIY

J: TRBJ1-2
length: 11
V: TRBV6-5
CDR3: ASSEGTGYGYT

J: TRBJ2-2
length: 10
V: TRBV28
CDR3: ASSLSGGELF

J: TRBJ2-1
length: 10
V: TRBV10-1
CDR3: ASSEGLDEQF

J: TRBJ2-1
length: 15
V: TRBV29-1
CDR3: SVETWGRGGSYNEQF

J: TRBJ1-3
length: 13
V: TRBV28
CDR3: ASSLGPDRGNTIY

J: TRBJ1-1
length: 13
V: TRBV5-5
CDR3: ASSLVGQGVTEAF

J: TRBJ2-7
length: 11
V: TRBV29-1
CDR3: SVDFSGSYEQY

J: TRBJ1-5
length: 12
V: TRBV2
CDR3: ASSQGQSNQPQH

J: TRBJ1-3
length: 14
V: TRBV5-8
CDR3: ASSLDGVANGNTIY

J: TRBJ2-3
length: 13
V: TRBV5-1
CDR3: ASSRWREMEDTQY

J: TRBJ2-2
length: 15
V: TRBV5-1
CDR3: ASRALAGGPRTGELF

J: TRBJ2-2
length: 11
V: TRBV30
CDR3: AWSFFGAGELF

J: TRBJ1-2
length: 12
V: TRBV29-1
CDR3: SVADRGDNYGYT

J: TRBJ2-1
length: 10
V: TRBV6-5
CDR3: ASSSGVNEQF

J: TRBJ1-2
length: 10
V: TRBV28
CDR3: ASNGPRYGYT